This T cell receptor (beta chain) was documented in a study of control samples from healthy donors and cancer patients. Measured with immunoSEQ multiplex PCR; TCRdb has only the in-frame clones, and not every one. Among roughly 140,000 clones, 93% were seen once, and the ten largest hold over 2%. Trimming left V 4 bases short and J 7 bases short, with 10 bases between. From germline, CDR1 is SQVTM and CDR2 ANQGSEA. This CDR3 region has 11 residues. This TCR was sampled from a man aged 45-65 years in good health. The J gene is TRBJ1-1, the V gene TRBV29-1; possible D gene TRBD1, 5 bases. The sample was blood. The CDR3 spells CSVASGDEAFF. In DNA form, the CDR3 reads TGCAGCGTTGCTTCGGGGGATGAAGCTTTCTTT.